These T cell receptor beta chains were read from a single sample in a study of blood T cell repertoires in COVID-19. Libraries were prepared by immunoSEQ multiplex PCR; TCRdb keeps only in-frame clonotypes and omits some of them. The repertoire holds roughly 200,000 clones, around 87% seen once, with 20% to 25% in the top ten. The sequenced sample was PBMCs or T cells enriched from blood (not recorded which). These receptors were taken from a woman aged 40 to 50 in a cohort exposed to, infected with or recovered from COVID-19 (not recorded which). CDR3s include the opening cysteine and the closing phenylalanine or tryptophan. The D gene is left open where the match is weak. For some rows the clone size is stated as once, few or many, or as a class when expanded; others skip it.

CDR3: CAWSDDPLTGELFF
DNA: TGTGCCTGGAGTGACGATCCACTCACCGGGGAGCTGTTTTTT
size: .
J: TRBJ2-2
V: TRBV30
D: .

CDR3: CASSLSQGGTEAFF
DNA: TGCGCCAGCAGCCTGTCCCAGGGGGGCACTGAAGCTTTCTTT
size: .
J: TRBJ1-1
V: TRBV5-1
D: TRBD1

CDR3: CASSEAVAAENSPLHF
DNA: TGTGCCAGCAGTGAAGCCGTGGCGGCAGAGAATTCACCCCTCCACTTT
size: .
J: TRBJ1-6
V: TRBV6-1
D: .

CDR3: CASSQAEGVGSPLHF
DNA: TGCGCCAGCAGCCAAGCGGAGGGTGTCGGTTCACCCCTCCACTTT
size: .
J: TRBJ1-6
V: TRBV4-1
D: .

CDR3: CASSLEGVLGEAFF
DNA: TGTGCCAGCTCACTTGAGGGAGTGTTAGGTGAAGCTTTCTTT
size: once
J: TRBJ1-1
V: TRBV18
D: .

CDR3: CASSHGQNQPQHF
DNA: TGTGCCAGCAGTCACGGACAGAATCAGCCCCAGCATTTT
size: .
J: TRBJ1-5
V: TRBV12-3/TRBV12-4
D: .

CDR3: CASSLNRGYEAFF
DNA: TGTGCCAGCAGCTTGAACCGAGGTTACGAAGCTTTCTTT
size: .
J: TRBJ1-1
V: TRBV5-4
D: .

CDR3: CASSRGGKYEQYF
DNA: TGCGCCAGCAGCCGTGGGGGGAAGTACGAGCAGTACTTC
size: few
J: TRBJ2-7
V: TRBV4-3
D: .

CDR3: CASSLGGGDQPQHF
DNA: TGTGCCAGCAGCTTAGGGGGAGGTGATCAGCCCCAGCATTTT
size: .
J: TRBJ1-5
V: TRBV11-2
D: .

CDR3: CASSLAYSGSNSPLHF
DNA: TGTGCCAGCAGCTTAGCATATTCAGGGTCTAATTCACCCCTCCACTTT
size: once
J: TRBJ1-6
V: TRBV7-6
D: .

CDR3: CASWVRDRGYEQYF
DNA: TGCGCCAGCTGGGTCCGGGACAGGGGGTACGAGCAGTACTTC
size: .
J: TRBJ2-7
V: TRBV23-1
D: TRBD1

CDR3: CASSLGKKTIQFF
DNA: TGTGCCAGCAGCCTGGGCAAAAAGACTATACAGTTCTTC
size: .
J: TRBJ2-1
V: TRBV11-2
D: .

CDR3: CASSEIVDEQYF
DNA: TGTGCCAGCAGTGAGATCGTAGACGAGCAGTACTTC
size: .
J: TRBJ2-7
V: TRBV2
D: .

CDR3: CASSLVGQKNTEAFF
DNA: TGCGCCAGCAGCTTGGTAGGACAGAAGAACACTGAAGCTTTCTTT
size: .
J: TRBJ1-1
V: TRBV5-1
D: .

CDR3: CASSFGTGPYEQYF
DNA: TGTGCCAGCAGCTTCGGGACAGGGCCCTACGAGCAGTACTTC
size: .
J: TRBJ2-7
V: TRBV5-4
D: TRBD1

CDR3: CASSLGTVSHKTDQPQHF
DNA: TGTGCCAGCAGCTTAGGTACAGTCTCTCATAAAACGGATCAGCCCCAGCATTTT
size: .
J: TRBJ1-5
V: TRBV7-9
D: .

CDR3: CASSAEETQYF
DNA: TGCGCCAGCAGCGCGGAAGAGACCCAGTACTTC
size: few
J: TRBJ2-5
V: TRBV5-1
D: .

CDR3: CASSLVAGAGEQYF
DNA: TGTGCCAGCAGCTTAGTAGCGGGGGCGGGTGAGCAGTACTTC
size: .
J: TRBJ2-7
V: TRBV11-2
D: TRBD2

CDR3: CASSQVASGGRPYEQYF
DNA: TGTGCCAGCAGCCAAGTGGCTAGCGGGGGGCGCCCCTACGAGCAGTACTTC
size: .
J: TRBJ2-7
V: TRBV14
D: TRBD2

CDR3: CASSSIPDSYQETQYF
DNA: TGTGCCAGCAGCTCAATCCCGGACAGCTACCAAGAGACCCAGTACTTC
size: .
J: TRBJ2-5
V: TRBV7-9
D: .

CDR3: CASSEGTGGSYEQYF
DNA: TGTGCCAGCAGTGAGGGGACAGGGGGCTCCTACGAGCAGTACTTC
size: .
J: TRBJ2-7
V: TRBV6-1
D: TRBD1

CDR3: CASSLGAGEAFF
DNA: TGTGCCAGCTCCCTAGGGGCCGGTGAAGCTTTCTTT
size: .
J: TRBJ1-1
V: TRBV18
D: .

CDR3: CASSLEGTAHYGYTF
DNA: TGTGCCAGCAGCTTAGAGGGGACAGCCCACTATGGCTACACCTTC
size: .
J: TRBJ1-2
V: TRBV11-2
D: TRBD1

CDR3: CASSSGTGETQYF
DNA: TGTGCCAGCAGTTCCGGGACAGGGGAGACCCAGTACTTC
size: .
J: TRBJ2-5
V: TRBV27
D: TRBD1

CDR3: CAWSVSGLGAFF
DNA: TGTGCCTGGAGTGTCTCAGGGTTGGGTGCTTTCTTT
size: .
J: TRBJ1-1
V: TRBV30
D: .

CDR3: CASSVGLAVPGELFF
DNA: TGTGCCAGCAGTGTCGGGCTAGCTGTCCCCGGGGAGCTGTTTTTT
size: .
J: TRBJ2-2
V: TRBV11-2
D: .

CDR3: CASSLTVNEKLFF
DNA: TGTGCCAGCAGCTTGACAGTTAATGAAAAACTGTTTTTT
size: .
J: TRBJ1-4
V: TRBV7-9
D: .

CDR3: CASNTSPESEAFF
DNA: TGTGCCAGCAACACTAGTCCGGAATCTGAAGCTTTCTTT
size: .
J: TRBJ1-1
V: TRBV7-9
D: .